This T cell receptor (beta chain) appears in the sequencing data of a study of cytomegalovirus exposure and HLA in healthy donors. Trimming pared 4 bases from V and 1 base from J, leaving 17 bases between. Per the germline V gene, CDR1 is SGHRS and CDR2 is YFSETQ. This CDR3 region has 16 residues. Vbeta (60) and Jbeta (13) primers were used in the PCR. The protocol was immunoSEQ multiplex PCR, while the TCRdb copy is restricted to in-frame clones and leaves out a portion. The table has fewer than 250,000 clones, 65% to 80% seen once. Healthy bone marrow donors made up the donors. Of note for this clone: Its antigen is currently unknown.

Whole-study results and caveats: In terms of immune exposure information, only CMV serostatus was available.

This TCR was recovered from a woman aged 40 to 50 in good health and CMV-seronegative. Sequences were obtained from PBMCs. This sequence joins TRBV5-1 and TRBJ1-1; weak D call: TRBD1 (5 bases). The CDR3 nucleotides read TGCGCCAGCAGCCCCAAGGCCGGCGGACAGAACACTGAAGCTTTCTTT. It is translated as CASSPKAGGQNTEAFF.